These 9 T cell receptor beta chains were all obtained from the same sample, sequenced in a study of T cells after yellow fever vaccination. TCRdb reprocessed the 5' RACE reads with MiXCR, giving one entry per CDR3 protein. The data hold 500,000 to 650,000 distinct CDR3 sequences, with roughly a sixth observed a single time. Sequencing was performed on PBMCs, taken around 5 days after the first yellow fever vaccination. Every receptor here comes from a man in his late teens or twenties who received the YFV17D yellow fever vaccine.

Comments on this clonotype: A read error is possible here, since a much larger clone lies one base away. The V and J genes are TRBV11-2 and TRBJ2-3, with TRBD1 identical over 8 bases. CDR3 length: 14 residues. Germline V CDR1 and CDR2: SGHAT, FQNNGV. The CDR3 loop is CDSPWTGLADTQYF. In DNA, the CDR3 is TGTGACAGCCCTTGGACAGGGCTTGCAGATACGCAGTATTTT.

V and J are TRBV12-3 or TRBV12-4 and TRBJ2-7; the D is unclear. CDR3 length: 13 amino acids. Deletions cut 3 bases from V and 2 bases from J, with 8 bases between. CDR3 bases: TGTGCCAGCAGTTTGTTATGGGCCTACGAGCAGTACTTC. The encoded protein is CASSLLWAYEQYF.

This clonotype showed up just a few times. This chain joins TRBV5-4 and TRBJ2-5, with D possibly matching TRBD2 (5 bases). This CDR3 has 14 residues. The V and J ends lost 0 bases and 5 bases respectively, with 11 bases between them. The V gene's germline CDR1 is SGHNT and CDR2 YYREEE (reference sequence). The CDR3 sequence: CASSLAQRDETQYF. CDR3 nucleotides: TGTGCCAGCAGCTTGGCCCAACGGGATGAGACCCAGTACTTC.

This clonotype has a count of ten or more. CDR3 sequence (DNA): TGTGCCAGCAGGGGAGACAGGGGCAATTTACTGAACACTGAAGCTTTCTTT. Translating gives CASRGDRGNLLNTEAFF. J is TRBJ1-1 and V is TRBV7-2, with TRBD1 identical over 8 bases. Germline lookup yields CDR1 SGHTA and CDR2 FQGNSA. The CDR3 spans 17 residues. V shed 6 bases, J shed 0 bases, and the junction held 12 bases outside the gene matches.

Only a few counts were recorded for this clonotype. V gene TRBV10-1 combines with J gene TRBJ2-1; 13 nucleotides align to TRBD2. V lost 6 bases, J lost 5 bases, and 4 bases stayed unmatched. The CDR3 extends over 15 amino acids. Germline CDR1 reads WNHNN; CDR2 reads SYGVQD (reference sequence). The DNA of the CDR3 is TGCGCCAGCAGCCCCGGGACTAGCGGGAACAATGAGCAGTTCTTC. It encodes CASSPGTSGNNEQFF.

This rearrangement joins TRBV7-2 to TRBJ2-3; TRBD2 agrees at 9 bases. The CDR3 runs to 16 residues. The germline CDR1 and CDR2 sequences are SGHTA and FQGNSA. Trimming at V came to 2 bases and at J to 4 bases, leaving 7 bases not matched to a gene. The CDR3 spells CASSLKAGGFADTQYF. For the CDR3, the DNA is TGTGCCAGCAGCTTAAAAGCGGGGGGCTTCGCAGATACGCAGTATTTT. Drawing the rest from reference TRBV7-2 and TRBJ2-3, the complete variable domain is GAGVSQSPSNKVTEKGKDVELRCDPISGHTALYWYRQSLGQGLEFLIYFQGNSAPDKSGLPSDRFSAERTGGSVSTLTIQRTQQEDSAVYLCASSLKAGGFADTQYFGPGTRLTVL.

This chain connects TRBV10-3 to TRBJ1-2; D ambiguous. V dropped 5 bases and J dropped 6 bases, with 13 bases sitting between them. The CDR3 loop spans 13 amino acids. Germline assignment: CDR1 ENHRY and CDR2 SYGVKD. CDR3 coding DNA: TGTGCCATCAGTAAGACGGAGGCTGATGGCTACACCTTC. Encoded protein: CAISKTEADGYTF.

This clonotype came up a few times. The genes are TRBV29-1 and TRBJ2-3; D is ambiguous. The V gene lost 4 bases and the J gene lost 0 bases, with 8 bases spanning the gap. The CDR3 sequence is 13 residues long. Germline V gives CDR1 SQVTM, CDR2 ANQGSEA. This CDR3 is CSVVSSSTDTQYF. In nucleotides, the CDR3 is TGCAGCGTTGTAAGCTCTAGCACAGATACGCAGTATTTT.

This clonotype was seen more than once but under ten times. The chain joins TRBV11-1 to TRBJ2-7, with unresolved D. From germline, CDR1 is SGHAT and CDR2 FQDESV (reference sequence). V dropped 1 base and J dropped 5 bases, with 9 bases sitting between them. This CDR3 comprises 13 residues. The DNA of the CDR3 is TGTGCCAGCAGCTTAGGGGCGGTCCACGAGCAGTACGTC. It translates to CASSLGAVHEQYV.